The rows below give T cell receptor beta chains drawn from one sample of a study of graft-versus-host responses after intestinal transplantation. Libraries were prepared by immunoSEQ multiplex PCR; TCRdb keeps only in-frame clonotypes and omits some of them. The sample records about 93,000 clones, 80% to 95% being singletons. For these receptors, no antigen is known. The specimen comprised unstimulated CD8+ T cells sorted from spleen or lymph node cells, sampled before intestinal transplant. The receptors derive from a human donor who received an intestinal transplant. Each CDR3 is given with its conserved first and last residue. A D gene is named only where the DNA matches it firmly. Size tells how often a clone was seen (once, few, many) or the class of an expanded clone, and some rows leave it out.

abundance	v_gene	j_gene	d_gene	CDR3aa	CDR3nt
NA	TRBV6-6	TRBJ2-1	TRBD2	CASSSGTSGEQFF	TGTGCCAGCAGTTCCGGGACTAGCGGTGAGCAGTTCTTC
NA	TRBV9	TRBJ2-5	TRBD1	CASSAQPGTGGLETQYF	TGTGCCAGCAGCGCGCAACCGGGGACAGGGGGCCTGGAGACCCAGTACTTC
NA	TRBV30	TRBJ1-1	NA	CAWKTDSNTEAFF	TGTGCCTGGAAGACTGATTCGAACACTGAAGCTTTCTTT
NA	TRBV18	TRBJ2-4	NA	CASSMGGHPKNIQYF	TGTGCCAGCTCCATGGGCGGACACCCCAAAAACATTCAGTACTTC
few	TRBV6-6	TRBJ1-5	TRBD1	CASRLGQWKPQHF	TGTGCCAGCAGGCTGGGACAGTGGAAGCCCCAGCATTTT
NA	TRBV5-1	TRBJ1-2	NA	CASSLLRWGGYGYTF	TGCGCCAGCAGCTTGCTTCGATGGGGGGGCTATGGCTACACCTTC
NA	TRBV13	TRBJ2-7	NA	CASSPSDSYEQYF	TGTGCCAGCAGCCCGAGCGACTCCTACGAGCAGTACTTC
NA	TRBV4-1	TRBJ1-6	NA	CASSQDRISYNSPLHF	TGCGCCAGCAGCCAGGACAGAATTTCCTATAATTCACCCCTCCACTTT
NA	TRBV5-4	TRBJ2-3	TRBD1	CASSPMTGGTDTQYF	TGTGCCAGCAGCCCCATGACAGGGGGCACAGATACGCAGTATTTT
NA	TRBV9	TRBJ1-2	NA	CASSGSGAPGDGYTF	TGTGCCAGCAGCGGATCCGGGGCCCCGGGGGATGGCTACACCTTC
NA	TRBV7-3	TRBJ2-1	TRBD2	CASSPTSGGPYNEQFF	TGTGCCAGCAGCCCGACAAGCGGGGGGCCGTACAATGAGCAGTTCTTC
NA	TRBV19	TRBJ1-5	TRBD1	CATNHHRGNQPQHF	TGTGCCACAAATCATCACAGGGGGAATCAGCCCCAGCATTTT
NA	TRBV5-6	TRBJ1-1	NA	CASSLGEDTEAFF	TGTGCCAGCAGCTTGGGGGAGGACACTGAAGCTTTCTTT
NA	TRBV4-2	TRBJ2-1	TRBD2	CASSQEGLAGDYNEQFF	TGTGCCAGCAGCCAAGAAGGACTAGCGGGGGACTACAATGAGCAGTTCTTC
NA	TRBV27	TRBJ2-1	TRBD2	CASSFGPSGYNEQFF	TGTGCCAGCAGTTTTGGGCCTAGCGGGTACAATGAGCAGTTCTTC
NA	TRBV19	TRBJ1-5	NA	CASSMGDIFLPQHF	TGTGCCAGTAGTATGGGCGACATCTTTTTGCCCCAGCATTTT
NA	TRBV5-6	TRBJ2-1	NA	CASSFTSSYNEQFF	TGTGCCAGCAGCTTTACTAGCTCCTACAATGAGCAGTTCTTC
NA	TRBV5-6	TRBJ2-4	TRBD1	CASSFLGTEKNIQYF	TGTGCCAGCAGCTTCCTTGGGACAGAGAAAAACATTCAGTACTTC
few	TRBV27	TRBJ1-1	NA	CASRVTVNTEAFF	TGTGCCAGCAGGGTGACAGTGAACACTGAAGCTTTCTTT
NA	TRBV29-1	TRBJ2-1	NA	CSARVLDNEQFF	TGCAGCGCCCGGGTCCTCGACAATGAGCAGTTCTTC
NA	TRBV14	TRBJ2-7	TRBD2	CASSQGRSGRNEQYF	TGTGCCAGCAGCCAAGGTCGAAGCGGGAGGAACGAGCAGTACTTC
NA	TRBV28	TRBJ1-5	NA	CASSLAVIADQPQHF	TGTGCCAGCAGTTTGGCGGTTATCGCGGATCAGCCCCAGCATTTT
NA	TRBV7-9	TRBJ2-3	TRBD2	CASSLALAGTDTQYF	TGTGCCAGCAGCTTAGCGCTAGCGGGCACAGATACGCAGTATTTT
NA	TRBV27	TRBJ2-7	NA	CASSLSRSYEQYF	TGTGCCAGCAGTTTAAGCAGGTCCTACGAGCAGTACTTC
NA	TRBV27	TRBJ2-3	TRBD1	CASSLLGQPPTDTQYF	TGTGCCAGCAGTTTATTGGGACAGCCCCCCACAGATACGCAGTATTTT
NA	TRBV6-5	TRBJ1-4	TRBD1	CASSDGQGYEKLFF	TGTGCCAGCAGCGACGGACAGGGGTATGAAAAACTGTTTTTT
NA	TRBV13	TRBJ2-2	NA	CASRPDSSNTGELFF	TGTGCCAGCAGACCCGACAGTTCGAACACCGGGGAGCTGTTTTTT
NA	TRBV27	TRBJ1-1	NA	CASSITGFTEAFF	TGTGCCAGCAGTATAACAGGGTTCACTGAAGCTTTCTTT
once	TRBV6-1	TRBJ2-5	TRBD1	CASSEGDREWETQYF	TGTGCCAGCAGTGAAGGGGACAGGGAATGGGAGACCCAGTACTTC
NA	TRBV9	TRBJ1-3	TRBD1	CASSPEGAAGNTIYF	TGTGCCAGCAGCCCCGAGGGGGCGGCGGGAAACACCATATATTTT
NA	TRBV28	TRBJ1-2	NA	CASSPQLQGDYGYTF	TGTGCCAGCAGTCCCCAACTCCAGGGCGACTATGGCTACACCTTC
NA	TRBV19	TRBJ2-1	NA	CASSLQGYEQFF	TGTGCCAGTAGTCTGCAGGGTTATGAGCAGTTCTTC
NA	TRBV27	TRBJ1-5	NA	CASSYGFNQPQHF	TGTGCCAGCAGTTATGGCTTCAATCAGCCCCAGCATTTT
few	TRBV28	TRBJ1-2	TRBD1	CASSWDRAYGYTF	TGTGCCAGCAGTTGGGACAGGGCGTATGGCTACACCTTC
NA	TRBV6-1	TRBJ2-7	NA	CASSERGGDEQYF	TGTGCCAGCAGTGAAAGGGGTGGCGACGAGCAGTACTTC
NA	TRBV5-1	TRBJ2-1	TRBD2	CASSLDSAGGMNEQFF	TGCGCCAGCAGCTTGGATTCAGCGGGGGGTATGAATGAGCAGTTCTTC
few	TRBV10-3	TRBJ2-2	TRBD2	CAIGEDGTNLGELFF	TGTGCCATCGGGGAGGACGGGACTAACCTCGGGGAGCTGTTTTTT
NA	TRBV27	TRBJ2-7	NA	CASSLSETGVYEQYF	TGTGCCAGCAGTTTATCTGAGACGGGGGTCTACGAGCAGTACTTC
NA	TRBV13	TRBJ1-1	NA	CASSLGAEVWAFF	TGTGCCAGCAGCTTAGGGGCCGAGGTGTGGGCTTTCTTT
NA	TRBV4-1	TRBJ2-7	TRBD2	CASSQGALAGAIYEQYF	TGCGCCAGCAGCCAAGGGGCGTTAGCGGGAGCTATTTACGAGCAGTACTTC
NA	TRBV28	TRBJ2-7	NA	CASSLGSRYYEQYF	TGTGCCAGCAGTTTAGGTTCGCGGTACTACGAGCAGTACTTC
NA	TRBV2	TRBJ2-5	NA	CASSVRRVIETQYF	TGTGCCAGCAGTGTACGCAGGGTTATTGAGACCCAGTACTTC
NA	TRBV5-4	TRBJ2-7	NA	CASSSGWEQYF	TGTGCCAGCAGCTCAGGGTGGGAGCAGTACTTC
NA	TRBV5-4	TRBJ2-7	TRBD1	CASSPGTAEQYF	TGTGCCAGCAGCCCGGGGACAGCCGAGCAGTACTTC
NA	TRBV9	TRBJ2-3	TRBD1	CASSATTGNADTQYF	TGTGCCAGCAGCGCCACGACAGGGAATGCAGATACGCAGTATTTT
NA	TRBV30	TRBJ2-2	NA	CAWNRVVMDTGELFF	TGTGCCTGGAACAGGGTCGTGATGGACACCGGGGAGCTGTTTTTT
NA	TRBV30	TRBJ2-3	TRBD2	CAWSHLGGTDTQYF	TGTGCCTGGAGTCACTTGGGGGGGACAGATACGCAGTATTTT
NA	TRBV25-1	TRBJ1-2	TRBD1	CASRGDRGLVDYGYTF	TGTGCCAGCAGAGGGGACAGGGGGCTCGTCGACTATGGCTACACCTTC
once	TRBV27	TRBJ2-3	TRBD2	CASSLIGSSGRVGVGTDTQYF	TGTGCCAGCAGTTTAATCGGGTCTAGCGGGAGAGTTGGGGTGGGCACAGATACGCAGTATTTT
NA	TRBV29-1	TRBJ2-7	NA	CSAGTYYEQYF	TGCAGCGCGGGGACTTACTACGAGCAGTACTTC
NA	TRBV5-6	TRBJ2-7	TRBD1	CASSSEDRGHPYEQYF	TGTGCCAGCAGCTCAGAGGACAGGGGGCACCCCTACGAGCAGTACTTC
NA	TRBV5-6	TRBJ1-1	NA	CASSLWGGNTEAFF	TGTGCCAGCAGCTTGTGGGGGGGGAACACTGAAGCTTTCTTT
once	TRBV7-7	TRBJ2-5	TRBD2	CASSRGLAGQETQYF	TGTGCCAGCAGCCGGGGACTAGCGGGCCAAGAGACCCAGTACTTC
NA	TRBV13	TRBJ1-1	TRBD1	CASSLGQGARNTEAFF	TGTGCCAGCAGCTTGGGGCAGGGGGCTAGGAACACTGAAGCTTTCTTT
NA	TRBV4-1	TRBJ2-5	TRBD2	CASSQLLREGLQETQYF	TGCGCCAGCAGCCAACTCCTCCGGGAGGGCCTCCAAGAGACCCAGTACTTC
NA	TRBV5-6	TRBJ1-5	TRBD1	CASSGTGTGVDQPQHF	TGTGCCAGCAGCGGAACCGGGACAGGGGTAGATCAGCCCCAGCATTTT
NA	TRBV19	TRBJ1-3	NA	CASTPIDRPNSGNTIYF	TGTGCCAGTACCCCCATAGACAGACCCAACTCTGGAAACACCATATATTTT
NA	TRBV7-9	TRBJ2-5	TRBD2	CASTSGDLWWQTQYF	TGTGCCAGCACTAGCGGGGACCTCTGGTGGCAGACCCAGTACTTC